The 11 T cell receptor beta chains reported below all come from one sample, sequenced in a study of shared clonotypes between healthy human individuals. The assay was immunoSEQ multiplex PCR, and TCRdb's table has in-frame clones only and misses some. Of hundreds of thousands of clones listed, about 78% are singletons. The sample taken for sequencing was memory CD4+ T cells sorted from blood. Subset specified: CD45RA-negative fraction. These receptors originate from a woman aged 30 to 39 in good health.

In its sample, this clone was seen once. The chain couples TRBV10-2 to TRBJ1-4; D possibly corresponds to TRBD1 (5 bases). Germline CDR1 WSHSY, CDR2 SAAADI. The length of the CDR3 is 14 residues. The ends were cut back, 3 bases at V and 6 bases at J, with 11 bases in the middle. CDR3 coding DNA: TGCGCCAGCAGTGAAGGCAGGGTGGATGAAAAACTGTTTTTT. It translates to CASSEGRVDEKLFF.

The V and J genes are TRBV5-6 and TRBJ2-7, with D tentatively TRBD1 (6 bases). CDR1 and CDR2 from the germline V gene are SGHDT and YYEEEE. Trimming shortened V by 0 bases and J by 1 base, and 8 bases separated the two germline ends. The CDR3 has 14 amino acids. The DNA for the CDR3 is TGTGCCAGCAGCTTGGTGGACAGATCCTACGAGCAGTACTTC. Protein product: CASSLVDRSYEQYF.

The rearrangement uses TRBV19 and TRBJ1-2; 8 bases are a match to TRBD1. The ends lost 6 bases at V and 8 bases at J; junction bases unmatched: 14. The CDR3 sequence is 15 residues long. Germline CDR1 reads LNHDA; CDR2 reads SQIVND (reference sequence). The DNA of the CDR3 is TGTGCCAGTAGCGCGCCGGCAGACAGGGGAAGAGGCTACACCTTC. This translates into CASSAPADRGRGYTF.

The CDR3 region is CASSLGDRGNGNTIYF. The DNA of the CDR3 is TGCGCCAGCAGCTTAGGGGACAGGGGGAATGGAAACACCATATATTTT. The J gene is TRBJ1-3, the V gene TRBV5-1, with 11 positions matching TRBD1. The CDR3 is made up of 16 amino acids. The J segment lost 3 bases and the V segment lost 2 bases, leaving 4 bases of the junction unmatched. Looked up from germline, CDR1 is SGHRS and CDR2 is YFSETQ. The full variable domain, rest sourced from reference TRBV5-1 and TRBJ1-3, is KAGVTQTPRYLIKTRGQQVTLSCSPISGHRSVSWYQQTPGQGLQFLFEYFSETQRNKGNFPGRFSGRQFSNSRSEMNVSTLELGDSALYLCASSLGDRGNGNTIYFGEGSWLTVV.

This clone was counted between two and nine times. The chain is built from TRBV29-1 and TRBJ1-2; the D is unclear. The germline V gene encodes CDR1 SQVTM and CDR2 ANQGSEA. The CDR3 runs 10 residues. V was cut by 4 bases and J by 5 bases, with 5 bases left in between. The CDR3 DNA reads TGCAGCGTTGTCCAGTATGGCTACACCTTC. Amino acid sequence: CSVVQYGYTF.

The chain couples TRBV23-1 to TRBJ2-1; D unclear. TRBV23-1 is flagged as an ORF with uncertain function. V was trimmed by 9 bases and J by 8 bases, leaving 20 bases between them. This CDR3 spans 14 amino acids. CDR3 loop: CASSSFRPPDEQFF. CDR3 in DNA: TGCGCCAGTAGTAGTTTCCGGCCCCCAGATGAGCAGTTCTTC.

This clone occurred a few times. The sample has other DNA sequences that encode this CDR3 too. The chain couples TRBV5-1 to TRBJ1-2, with 8 nucleotides matching TRBD1. There are 14 residues in the CDR3. Germline lookup yields CDR1 SGHRS and CDR2 YFSETQ. The V and J ends lost 2 bases and 4 bases, in that order; junction bases with no gene match: 4. CDR3 amino acids: CASSFGQGVYGYTF. The CDR3, as DNA: TGCGCCAGCAGCTTTGGACAGGGAGTCTATGGCTACACCTTC.

This clone has ten or more counts. The rearrangement uses TRBV10-3 and TRBJ1-2, with 10 positions matching TRBD1. V gave up 6 bases and J gave up 5 bases; unmatched junction bases: 9. CDR3 size: 15 residues. Germline V gene sequence: CDR1 ENHRY, CDR2 SYGVKD. CDR3 sequence reads: CAIRPGQGSSYGYTF. DNA of the CDR3: TGTGCCATCAGACCGGGACAGGGGTCGAGTTATGGCTACACCTTC.

This sequence joins TRBV5-1 and TRBJ2-3; 11 nucleotides match TRBD2. V lost 4 bases to trimming and J lost 3 bases; unmatched junction nucleotides: 1. The germline V gene encodes CDR1 SGHRS and CDR2 YFSETQ. The CDR3 length is 14 residues. The CDR3 spells CASSGTSGTDTQYF. Written as DNA, the CDR3 is TGCGCCAGCAGCGGGACTAGCGGAACAGATACGCAGTATTTT.

The chain joins TRBV7-9 to TRBJ2-2; D remains ambiguous. The CDR3 loop spans 13 amino acids. Germline values: CDR1 SEHNR, CDR2 FQNEAQ (reference sequence). V lost 3 bases and J 4 bases, leaving 6 bases between the germline ends. The CDR3 DNA reads TGTGCCAGCAGCTTTAGGTCCACCGGGGAGCTGTTTTTT. Its translation is CASSFRSTGELFF.

The V gene is TRBV27, the J gene TRBJ1-2, with D tentatively TRBD1 (5 bases). This CDR3 has 12 amino acids. CDR1 MNHEY and CDR2 SMNVEV come from the germline V gene (reference sequence). V gave up 4 bases and J gave up 7 bases, with 10 bases separating them. As DNA, the CDR3 is TGTGCCAGCAGTTCGGGGACTTCTGGCTACACCTTC. Protein product: CASSSGTSGYTF.